The entry below gives a single T cell receptor (beta chain) sequence along with its context. The data are from a study of blood T cell repertoires in COVID-19. Study-level information: Researchers got acute and convalescent COVID-19 samples from the United States, Italy and Spain.

As handled by the study authors: Scientists estimated how many nucleated cells there were by amplifying reference gene primers. Generated by immunoSEQ multiplex PCR, the TCRdb table keeps only in-frame clones and is missing some. Clone size and the V and J calls come from that table; the DNA yielded D and trimming. The data show 250,000 to 300,000 clones, roughly 91% seen once. This CDR3 spans 14 amino acids. CDR1 is SGHAT, CDR2 FQNNGV, per germline. Trimming shortened V by 3 bases and J by 10 bases, and 13 bases separated the two germline ends. Those enrolled, adults aged 18 to 89 years, came from about 24 US areas.

The chain has TRBV11-2 and TRBJ1-6; no firm D call. This TCR came from a woman aged 45 to 65 who had been exposed to COVID-19. The specimen sequenced was PBMCs or T cells enriched from blood (not recorded which). CDR3 sequence: CASSLEGRSSPLHF. The CDR3 nucleotides are TGTGCCAGCAGCTTGGAGGGAAGAAGCTCACCCCTCCACTTT. Full variable domain (missing parts from reference TRBV11-2 and TRBJ1-6): EAGVAQSPRYKIIEKRQSVAFWCNPISGHATLYWYQQILGQGPKLLIQFQNNGVVDDSQLPKDRFSAERLKGVDSTLKIQPAKLEDSAVYLCASSLEGRSSPLHFGNGTRLTVT.